This is a list of T cell receptor beta chains from one sample in a study of beta chain features in type 1 diabetes. Method: immunoSEQ multiplex PCR; TCRdb's copy keeps in-frame clones and lacks some. The sample contains almost 350,000 clones, about 19% of which appear only once. Sequenced input: naive CD4+ T cells from blood. These TCRs come from a woman aged 18-29 years in good health. Both conserved end residues are part of each CDR3. Fields, in order: J gene, D gene, V gene, clone size, CDR3 DNA, CDR3 protein. The D gene is left open where the match is weak. The listing skips clone size in some rows; elsewhere it reads once, few, many or a size class.

j_call: TRBJ2-5
d_call: -
v_call: TRBV5-4
clone_size: -
cdr3_nt: TGTGCCAGCAGCCTCCGACTTCCCTCGGGTGAGACCCAGTACTTC
cdr3_aa: CASSLRLPSGETQYF

j_call: TRBJ2-5
d_call: -
v_call: TRBV18
clone_size: -
cdr3_nt: TGTGCCAGCTCACCACCAACGGGGTACGGGGAGACCCAGTACTTC
cdr3_aa: CASSPPTGYGETQYF

j_call: TRBJ2-7
d_call: -
v_call: TRBV30
clone_size: -
cdr3_nt: TGTGCCTGGAGCTCCGACAGCTACGAGCAGTACTTC
cdr3_aa: CAWSSDSYEQYF

j_call: TRBJ2-5
d_call: TRBD2
v_call: TRBV13
clone_size: -
cdr3_nt: TGTGCCAGCAGCTTATTCAAAAGCGGGGGGCAGGAGGAGACCCAGTACTTC
cdr3_aa: CASSLFKSGGQEETQYF

j_call: TRBJ2-5
d_call: -
v_call: TRBV11-3
clone_size: -
cdr3_nt: TGTGCCAGCAGCTCCCGACGGGGCCAAGAGACCCAGTACTTC
cdr3_aa: CASSSRRGQETQYF

j_call: TRBJ2-3
d_call: -
v_call: TRBV11-2
clone_size: -
cdr3_nt: TGTGCCAGCAGCCGGTCGGTTACGCAGTATTTT
cdr3_aa: CASSRSVTQYF

j_call: TRBJ1-4
d_call: -
v_call: TRBV6-5
clone_size: -
cdr3_nt: TGTGCCAGCAGTTACTCGACGGGGGAAAAACTGTTTTTT
cdr3_aa: CASSYSTGEKLFF

j_call: TRBJ2-4
d_call: -
v_call: TRBV4-1
clone_size: few
cdr3_nt: TGCGCCAGCAGCCGGTTACAGCTAGCCAAAAACATTCAGTACTTC
cdr3_aa: CASSRLQLAKNIQYF

j_call: TRBJ2-7
d_call: TRBD2
v_call: TRBV11-3
clone_size: -
cdr3_nt: TGTGCCAGCAGCACTGGACAGTCTCCGGGACTAGCGGGAGCGGCCTACGAGCAGTACTTC
cdr3_aa: CASSTGQSPGLAGAAYEQYF

j_call: TRBJ2-3
d_call: -
v_call: TRBV5-4
clone_size: -
cdr3_nt: TGTGCCAGCAGCCCAACAGGCACAGATACGCAGTATTTT
cdr3_aa: CASSPTGTDTQYF

j_call: TRBJ1-2
d_call: -
v_call: TRBV7-2
clone_size: few
cdr3_nt: TGTGCCAGCAGCTTAGGCTCAGGGATTCCAAATGGCTACACCTTC
cdr3_aa: CASSLGSGIPNGYTF

j_call: TRBJ2-1
d_call: TRBD1
v_call: TRBV15
clone_size: -
cdr3_nt: TGTGCCACCAGCCCCGACGGGACAGGGAGAAAGTTCTTC
cdr3_aa: CATSPDGTGRKFF

j_call: TRBJ2-1
d_call: TRBD2
v_call: TRBV4-3
clone_size: few
cdr3_nt: TGCGCCAGCAGCCAAGATGATCGCGGGAGCTCCTACAATGAGCAGTTCTTC
cdr3_aa: CASSQDDRGSSYNEQFF

j_call: TRBJ2-1
d_call: -
v_call: TRBV5-6
clone_size: few
cdr3_nt: TGTGCCAGCAGCTGGGGAAGCGGTCTATCCTACAATGAGCAGTTCTTC
cdr3_aa: CASSWGSGLSYNEQFF

j_call: TRBJ1-2
d_call: -
v_call: TRBV6-1
clone_size: -
cdr3_nt: TGTGCCAGCAGCTGGCTCCCAGCTCGGGGGATAGGCTACACCTTC
cdr3_aa: CASSWLPARGIGYTF

j_call: TRBJ2-1
d_call: -
v_call: TRBV2
clone_size: -
cdr3_nt: TGTGCCAGCAGGGCCCGGGAGAAAGGTGAGCAGTTCTTC
cdr3_aa: CASRAREKGEQFF

j_call: TRBJ2-1
d_call: -
v_call: TRBV10-3
clone_size: few
cdr3_nt: TGTGCCATCAGTGAGCCACCAGACAGAAACAACTACAATGAGCAGTTCTTC
cdr3_aa: CAISEPPDRNNYNEQFF

j_call: TRBJ1-1
d_call: -
v_call: TRBV7-8
clone_size: few
cdr3_nt: TGTGCCAGCAGCTTAAGGGGAGGAACTGAAGCTTTCTTT
cdr3_aa: CASSLRGGTEAFF

j_call: TRBJ1-1
d_call: -
v_call: TRBV10-3
clone_size: -
cdr3_nt: TGTGCCATCAGTGAGCTAATGAACACTGAAGCTTTCTTT
cdr3_aa: CAISELMNTEAFF

j_call: TRBJ2-7
d_call: TRBD1
v_call: TRBV7-2
clone_size: -
cdr3_nt: TGTGCCAGCAGCTTAACTGGGACAGGGAATTCCTACGAGCAGTACTTC
cdr3_aa: CASSLTGTGNSYEQYF

j_call: TRBJ1-4
d_call: TRBD1
v_call: TRBV5-4
clone_size: -
cdr3_nt: TGTGCCAGCAGCACCCGACAGGGGGCTGGAGAAAAACTGTTTTTT
cdr3_aa: CASSTRQGAGEKLFF

j_call: TRBJ1-2
d_call: -
v_call: TRBV6-5
clone_size: few
cdr3_nt: TGTGCCAGCAGTACATTTCGGGGTAATGGCTACACCTTC
cdr3_aa: CASSTFRGNGYTF

j_call: TRBJ2-7
d_call: TRBD2
v_call: TRBV7-2
clone_size: -
cdr3_nt: TGTGCCAGCAGCTCGCCGGGACTACCGAACGAGCAGTACTTC
cdr3_aa: CASSSPGLPNEQYF

j_call: TRBJ2-7
d_call: TRBD1
v_call: TRBV5-1
clone_size: few
cdr3_nt: TGCGCCAGCAGCAACAGGGGCTCCTACGAGCAGTACTTC
cdr3_aa: CASSNRGSYEQYF

j_call: TRBJ2-1
d_call: TRBD2
v_call: TRBV30
clone_size: -
cdr3_nt: TGTGCCTGGAGTAGGACTAGCGGTTACAATGAGCAGTTCTTC
cdr3_aa: CAWSRTSGYNEQFF

j_call: TRBJ2-3
d_call: -
v_call: TRBV5-1
clone_size: few
cdr3_nt: TGCGCCAGCAGCCGCGAGACTAGCACAGATACGCAGTATTTT
cdr3_aa: CASSRETSTDTQYF

j_call: TRBJ2-6
d_call: -
v_call: TRBV29-1
clone_size: -
cdr3_nt: TGCAGCGTTACTCCCACCGGGGGATCTGGGGCCAACGTCCTGACTTTC
cdr3_aa: CSVTPTGGSGANVLTF

j_call: TRBJ2-4
d_call: -
v_call: TRBV5-1
clone_size: -
cdr3_nt: TGCGCCAGCAGTATCGGAGGGAAAAACATTCAGTACTTC
cdr3_aa: CASSIGGKNIQYF

j_call: TRBJ2-1
d_call: -
v_call: TRBV7-8
clone_size: few
cdr3_nt: TGTGCCAGCAGCACGGCGGGGTCTGGGAGTGAGCAGTTCTTC
cdr3_aa: CASSTAGSGSEQFF

j_call: TRBJ2-7
d_call: TRBD1
v_call: TRBV2
clone_size: few
cdr3_nt: TGTGCCAGCAGTGAAGGTGGTGGGACAGGGTACGAGCAGTACTTC
cdr3_aa: CASSEGGGTGYEQYF

j_call: TRBJ1-2
d_call: -
v_call: TRBV19
clone_size: once
cdr3_nt: TGTGCCAGTAGTAAAGGAGTAGAGGGCTACACCTTC
cdr3_aa: CASSKGVEGYTF

j_call: TRBJ2-2
d_call: -
v_call: TRBV18
clone_size: -
cdr3_nt: TGTGCCAGCTCACCACCGAATAGTCCGAACACCGGGGAGCTGTTTTTT
cdr3_aa: CASSPPNSPNTGELFF

j_call: TRBJ2-7
d_call: -
v_call: TRBV20-1
clone_size: -
cdr3_nt: TGCAGTGCCAGGGGAGGGCACGAGCAGTACTTC
cdr3_aa: CSARGGHEQYF

j_call: TRBJ2-3
d_call: -
v_call: TRBV7-7
clone_size: -
cdr3_nt: TGTGCTAGCAGCGATTCCGGTGTTACGCAGTATTTT
cdr3_aa: CASSDSGVTQYF

j_call: TRBJ1-1
d_call: -
v_call: TRBV2
clone_size: few
cdr3_nt: TGTGCCAGCAGTGACGTTTTGAGGGCCACTGAAGCTTTCTTT
cdr3_aa: CASSDVLRATEAFF

j_call: TRBJ2-1
d_call: TRBD2
v_call: TRBV30
clone_size: -
cdr3_nt: TGTGCCTGGAGCCAGACTAGCGCCATCAATGAGCAGTTCTTC
cdr3_aa: CAWSQTSAINEQFF

j_call: TRBJ1-5
d_call: -
v_call: TRBV6-5
clone_size: few
cdr3_nt: TGTGCCAGCAGTTACACGGGCAGGGGCAATCAGCCCCAGCATTTT
cdr3_aa: CASSYTGRGNQPQHF

j_call: TRBJ2-6
d_call: TRBD1
v_call: TRBV5-4
clone_size: -
cdr3_nt: TGTGCCAGCAGCTCGGGACAGGGGGCGACAGGGGCCAACGTCCTGACTTTC
cdr3_aa: CASSSGQGATGANVLTF

j_call: TRBJ2-1
d_call: -
v_call: TRBV6-5
clone_size: few
cdr3_nt: TGTGCCAGCACCCACTCACTTTACAATGAGCAGTTCTTC
cdr3_aa: CASTHSLYNEQFF

j_call: TRBJ1-2
d_call: TRBD1
v_call: TRBV10-3
clone_size: few
cdr3_nt: TGTGCCACCGGACAGGGAGACTATGGCTACACCTTC
cdr3_aa: CATGQGDYGYTF

j_call: TRBJ2-1
d_call: TRBD2
v_call: TRBV5-5
clone_size: -
cdr3_nt: TGTGCCAGCAGCTTGGCCAGCGGGGCATACAATGAGCAGTTCTTC
cdr3_aa: CASSLASGAYNEQFF

j_call: TRBJ2-7
d_call: -
v_call: TRBV18
clone_size: few
cdr3_nt: TGTGCCAGCTCACCCCTAGAGACAGGATATTACGAGCAGTACTTC
cdr3_aa: CASSPLETGYYEQYF

j_call: TRBJ2-1
d_call: -
v_call: TRBV2
clone_size: -
cdr3_nt: TGTGCCAGCAGTGTAATTAGCCTCGATGAGCAGTTCTTC
cdr3_aa: CASSVISLDEQFF

j_call: TRBJ2-7
d_call: TRBD2
v_call: TRBV6-1
clone_size: -
cdr3_nt: TGTGCCAGCAGGAGCGGGAGGGCCTCCTACGAGCAGTACTTC
cdr3_aa: CASRSGRASYEQYF

j_call: TRBJ1-2
d_call: TRBD1
v_call: TRBV5-1
clone_size: few
cdr3_nt: TGCGCCAGCAGCATGACCGGGACAGCTAACTATGGCTACACCTTC
cdr3_aa: CASSMTGTANYGYTF